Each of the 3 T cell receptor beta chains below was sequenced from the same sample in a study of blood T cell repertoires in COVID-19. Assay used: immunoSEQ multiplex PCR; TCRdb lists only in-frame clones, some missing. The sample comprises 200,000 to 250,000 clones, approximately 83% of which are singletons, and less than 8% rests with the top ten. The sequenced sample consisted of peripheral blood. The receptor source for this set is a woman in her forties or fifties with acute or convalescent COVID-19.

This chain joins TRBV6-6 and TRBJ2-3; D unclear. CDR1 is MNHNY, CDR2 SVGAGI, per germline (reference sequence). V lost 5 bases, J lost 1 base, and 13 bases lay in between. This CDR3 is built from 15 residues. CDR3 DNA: TGTGCCAGCAGTACCCCCGGTAGCCGCACAGATACGCAGTATTTT. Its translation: CASSTPGSRTDTQYF.

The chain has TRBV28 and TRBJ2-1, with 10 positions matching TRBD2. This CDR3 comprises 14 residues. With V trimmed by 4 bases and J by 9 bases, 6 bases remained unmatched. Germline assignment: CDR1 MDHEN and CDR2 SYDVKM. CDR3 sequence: CASSSSGTSAEQFF. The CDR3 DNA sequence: TGTGCCAGCAGTTCTTCCGGGACTAGCGCTGAGCAGTTCTTC.

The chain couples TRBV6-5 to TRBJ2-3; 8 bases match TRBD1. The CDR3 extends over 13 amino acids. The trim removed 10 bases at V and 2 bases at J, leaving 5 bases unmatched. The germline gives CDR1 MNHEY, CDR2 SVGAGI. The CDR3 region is CATGQGLTDTQYF. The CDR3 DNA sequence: TGTGCCACCGGACAGGGACTCACAGATACGCAGTATTTT.